This TCR beta chain was recorded in a study of T cells after yellow fever vaccination. Findings and caveats of the study: Most clones from primary vaccination were detected again post-booster (about 95% CD4, around 90% CD8). Abundant clonotypes from the bulk population could contaminate FACS-sorted repertoires.

5'RACE template switching produced TCR cDNA carrying a universal primer site and UMIs. TCRdb reanalysed the 5' RACE reads using MiXCR and keeps one entry per CDR3 protein. The sample has about 130,000 distinct CDR3 sequences; roughly 8.2% are singletons. The CDR3 runs 17 residues. Per germline, CDR1 SGHTA and CDR2 FQGTGA. Between the trimmed V and J ends, which lost 2 bases and 0 bases, there was a span of 14 bases. A word on this clonotype: Its specificity is unknown.

The sample consisted of CD8+ T cells sorted from PBMCs, taken on the day of the yellow fever booster vaccination. The chain uses TRBV7-3 and TRBJ1-5; D remains unclear. The sequence came from a young man who received the YFV17D yellow fever vaccine. The CDR3 is CASSLSVPDYSNQPQHF. CDR3 DNA sequence: TGTGCCAGCAGCTTATCAGTGCCCGATTATAGCAATCAGCCCCAGCATTTT.